These T cell receptor beta chains were read from a single sample in a study of T cells after yellow fever vaccination. MiXCR was run by TCRdb on the 5' RACE reads, yielding one entry per CDR3 protein. This sample yields 620,000 or so distinct CDR3 sequences, of which 10% to 15% are seen a single time; 15% belongs to the top ten. The source material was PBMCs, sampled on the day of the yellow fever booster vaccination. These receptors were obtained from a man younger than 40 who received the YFV17D yellow fever vaccine. The conserved cysteine and the conserved F or W are not part of the CDR3 here. The order of the fields is J gene, CDR3 length, V gene, CDR3 protein.

j_call: TRBJ2-1; cdr3_length: 16; v_call: TRBV6-5; cdr3_aa: ASSYSLGELAGNNEQF
j_call: TRBJ1-2; cdr3_length: 12; v_call: TRBV6-1; cdr3_aa: ASSETTANYGYT
j_call: TRBJ2-7; cdr3_length: 12; v_call: TRBV29-1; cdr3_aa: SFGAGGASGEQY
j_call: TRBJ1-5; cdr3_length: 11; v_call: TRBV19; cdr3_aa: ASRTRGNQPQH
j_call: TRBJ2-7; cdr3_length: 13; v_call: TRBV19; cdr3_aa: ASSMGGRGYYEQY
j_call: TRBJ1-5; cdr3_length: 15; v_call: TRBV2; cdr3_aa: ASTEGPTPYGDQPQH
j_call: TRBJ2-7; cdr3_length: 12; v_call: TRBV7-2; cdr3_aa: ASSPGLATGEQY
j_call: TRBJ2-2; cdr3_length: 12; v_call: TRBV6-5; cdr3_aa: ASSYSIDTGELF
j_call: TRBJ2-1; cdr3_length: 13; v_call: TRBV12-3/TRBV12-4; cdr3_aa: ASSLVPGTLNEQF
j_call: TRBJ2-7; cdr3_length: 11; v_call: TRBV20-1; cdr3_aa: SARYRTDYEQY
j_call: TRBJ1-1; cdr3_length: 11; v_call: TRBV12-3/TRBV12-4; cdr3_aa: ASSFGAGSVTF
j_call: TRBJ2-4; cdr3_length: 15; v_call: TRBV7-9; cdr3_aa: ASSLHAMGEGGNIQY
j_call: TRBJ2-7; cdr3_length: 12; v_call: TRBV14; cdr3_aa: ASSAGGPTYEQY
j_call: TRBJ1-5; cdr3_length: 10; v_call: TRBV6-2/TRBV6-3; cdr3_aa: ASGHGNQPQH
j_call: TRBJ2-5; cdr3_length: 13; v_call: TRBV20-1; cdr3_aa: SAARGLAGGETQY
j_call: TRBJ2-5; cdr3_length: 17; v_call: TRBV6-4; cdr3_aa: ASTIETGLLAGSRGTQY
j_call: TRBJ2-1; cdr3_length: 16; v_call: TRBV20-1; cdr3_aa: SAPGPLAGGSSYNEQF
j_call: TRBJ1-5; cdr3_length: 13; v_call: TRBV5-1; cdr3_aa: ASSWGLGRNQPQH
j_call: TRBJ1-4; cdr3_length: 14; v_call: TRBV4-1; cdr3_aa: ASSLGSGTGNEKLF
j_call: TRBJ1-1; cdr3_length: 11; v_call: TRBV7-9; cdr3_aa: ASSLEGNTEAF
j_call: TRBJ2-7; cdr3_length: 12; v_call: TRBV28; cdr3_aa: ASSLLQVRGEQY
j_call: TRBJ2-3; cdr3_length: 12; v_call: TRBV13; cdr3_aa: ASSPASSTDTQY
j_call: TRBJ2-7; cdr3_length: 14; v_call: TRBV5-1; cdr3_aa: ASSLAGAGEGYEQY
j_call: TRBJ2-1; cdr3_length: 14; v_call: TRBV5-6; cdr3_aa: ASSFLSGSSTYEQF
j_call: TRBJ2-7; cdr3_length: 12; v_call: TRBV5-6; cdr3_aa: ASSGSGRDYEQY
j_call: TRBJ2-1; cdr3_length: 13; v_call: TRBV9; cdr3_aa: ASSVGPSGRSAQF
j_call: TRBJ2-5; cdr3_length: 12; v_call: TRBV20-1; cdr3_aa: SADFGQGGETQY
j_call: TRBJ1-5; cdr3_length: 11; v_call: TRBV29-1; cdr3_aa: SVEGDGNQPQH
j_call: TRBJ2-5; cdr3_length: 13; v_call: TRBV7-2; cdr3_aa: ASSLAASSQETQY
j_call: TRBJ2-6; cdr3_length: 15; v_call: TRBV5-4; cdr3_aa: ASSLGAAVAGANVLT
j_call: TRBJ2-1; cdr3_length: 13; v_call: TRBV9; cdr3_aa: ASSPTSGRDNEQF
j_call: TRBJ1-2; cdr3_length: 13; v_call: TRBV7-9; cdr3_aa: ASSSADGSLEGYT
j_call: TRBJ2-4; cdr3_length: 12; v_call: TRBV12-3/TRBV12-4; cdr3_aa: ASSFLSGGNIQY
j_call: TRBJ2-7; cdr3_length: 13; v_call: TRBV20-1; cdr3_aa: SARGWGGSSREQY
j_call: TRBJ2-1; cdr3_length: 12; v_call: TRBV5-1; cdr3_aa: ASSLGEIPGEQF
j_call: TRBJ2-7; cdr3_length: 11; v_call: TRBV7-2; cdr3_aa: ASSTVAGYEQY
j_call: TRBJ2-2; cdr3_length: 13; v_call: TRBV24-1; cdr3_aa: ATSVGSVNTGELF